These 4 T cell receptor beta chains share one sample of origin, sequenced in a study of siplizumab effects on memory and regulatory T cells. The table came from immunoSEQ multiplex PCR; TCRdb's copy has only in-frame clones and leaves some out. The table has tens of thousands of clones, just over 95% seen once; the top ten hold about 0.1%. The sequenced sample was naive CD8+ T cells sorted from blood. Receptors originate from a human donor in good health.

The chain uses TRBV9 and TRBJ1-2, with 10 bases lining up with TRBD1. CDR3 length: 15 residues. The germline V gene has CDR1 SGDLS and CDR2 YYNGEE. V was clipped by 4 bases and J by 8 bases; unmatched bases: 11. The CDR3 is CASSPGTGDTQGYTF. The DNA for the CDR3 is TGTGCCAGCAGCCCCGGGACAGGGGACACTCAGGGCTACACCTTC.

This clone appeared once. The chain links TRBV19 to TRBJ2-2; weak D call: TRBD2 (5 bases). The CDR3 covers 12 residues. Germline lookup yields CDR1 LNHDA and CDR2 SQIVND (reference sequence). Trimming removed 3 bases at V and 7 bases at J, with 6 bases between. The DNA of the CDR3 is TGTGCCAGTAGTATCGGGAACGGGGAGCTGTTTTTT. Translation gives CASSIGNGELFF.

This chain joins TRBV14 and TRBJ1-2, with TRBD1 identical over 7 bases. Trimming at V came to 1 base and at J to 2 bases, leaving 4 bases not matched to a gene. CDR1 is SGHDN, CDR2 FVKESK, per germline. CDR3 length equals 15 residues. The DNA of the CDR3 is TGTGCCAGCAGCCAAGCTTCAGGGGGAAACTATGGCTACACCTTC. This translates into CASSQASGGNYGYTF.

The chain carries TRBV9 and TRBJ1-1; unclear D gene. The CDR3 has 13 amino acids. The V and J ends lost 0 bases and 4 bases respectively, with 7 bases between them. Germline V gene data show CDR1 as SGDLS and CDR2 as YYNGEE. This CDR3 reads CASSVGPPTEAFF. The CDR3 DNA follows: TGTGCCAGCAGCGTAGGGCCACCCACTGAAGCTTTCTTT.